The next 3 T cell receptor beta chains were all read from a single sample in a study of cytomegalovirus exposure and HLA in healthy donors. The study ran its PCR with 60 Vbeta and 13 Jbeta primers. The protocol was immunoSEQ multiplex PCR, while the TCRdb copy is restricted to in-frame clones and leaves out a portion. The repertoire holds around 140,000 clones, with 60% to 85% as singletons. Sequenced input: PBMCs. These receptors all stem from a man in his forties in good health and CMV-seropositive.

The chain uses TRBV5-6 and TRBJ2-5, with TRBD2 as a possible D gene (6 bases). Germline V lookup: CDR1 SGHDT, CDR2 YYEEEE. This CDR3 has 16 residues. V was cut by 2 bases and J by 4 bases, with 18 bases left in between. The CDR3, as DNA: TGTGCCAGCAGCTTCCGTAGACTAGGATCAGGAGAGACCCAGTACTTC. Amino acid sequence: CASSFRRLGSGETQYF.

With regard to this clone: Other DNA sequences in this sample translate to the same CDR3. The J gene is TRBJ1-3, the V gene TRBV7-9; D is undetermined. Germline assignment: CDR1 SEHNR and CDR2 FQNEAQ (reference sequence). The V and J ends lost 1 base and 4 bases respectively, with 5 bases between them. The CDR3 spans 13 residues. The CDR3 region has the DNA TGTGCCAGCAGCTTAGGAGTAGGAAACACCATATATTTT. Amino acid sequence: CASSLGVGNTIYF.

The chain uses TRBV11-2 and TRBJ2-1; 7 positions match TRBD1. The CDR3 extends over 17 amino acids. The V gene end was trimmed by 3 bases and the J gene end by 7 bases; junction bases not matched to a gene: 15. Germline V gives CDR1 SGHAT, CDR2 FQNNGV. CDR3 region: CASSFLISGTASNEQFF. The CDR3, as DNA: TGTGCCAGCAGCTTCCTTATATCCGGGACAGCCTCGAATGAGCAGTTCTTC.